One and the same sample provided the 21 T cell receptor beta chains below, sequenced in a study of shared clonotypes between healthy human individuals. Profiling relied on immunoSEQ multiplex PCR, and the TCRdb table lists in-frame clones only, not all of them. The sample holds roughly 770,000 clones, around 96% seen once. Naive CD8 cells comprised CD45RO-negative, CCR7-positively selected cells, excluding terminally differentiated effector memory CD45RA+ cells. Sequencing used naive CD8+ T cells sorted from blood. These receptors all stem from a man under 40 in good health.

The rearrangement uses TRBV2 and TRBJ2-1; D is ambiguous. CDR3 size: 16 residues. The germline CDR1 and CDR2 sequences are SNHLY and FYNNEI. The germline V and J ends were trimmed by 1 base and 0 bases, with 10 bases remaining between them. CDR3 nucleotides: TGTGCCAGCAGTGAAGGGGGTTTCAGCTCCTACAATGAGCAGTTCTTC. Translation gives CASSEGGFSSYNEQFF.

The chain recombines TRBV7-9 with TRBJ2-7; D may be TRBD1 (5 bases). V was shortened by 5 bases and J by 3 bases, with 11 bases between the two germline ends. The CDR3 is 13 amino acids. Germline-derived CDR1 and CDR2 are SEHNR and FQNEAQ (reference sequence). The CDR3 DNA is TGTGCCAGCAGCCTCATCCAGGGCTACGAGCAGTACTTC. Translating gives CASSLIQGYEQYF.

This chain joins TRBV7-2 and TRBJ2-3; a possible D gene is TRBD2 (5 bases). Germline V lookup: CDR1 SGHTA, CDR2 FQGNSA. The CDR3 runs to 15 residues. V was pared by 2 bases and J by 0 bases, with 9 bases between. This CDR3 is CASSLSGRSTDTQYF. The CDR3 nucleotides are TGTGCCAGCAGCTTAAGCGGCCGTAGCACAGATACGCAGTATTTT.

Only one count was recorded for this clone. This rearrangement joins TRBV28 to TRBJ1-2; D may be TRBD1 (5 bases). V was shortened by 3 bases and J by 6 bases, with 11 bases between the two germline ends. The germline V gene has CDR1 MDHEN and CDR2 SYDVKM. The CDR3 extends over 13 amino acids. The DNA of the CDR3 is TGTGCCAGCAGTTTGGGCAGGGTAGATGGCTACACCTTC. Translating it yields CASSLGRVDGYTF.

This clone has only one observation. The J gene is TRBJ1-1, the V gene TRBV5-1, with D perhaps TRBD1 (5 bases). The CDR3 is 13 residues long. Trimming removed 7 bases at V and 0 bases at J, with 10 bases between. Germline V gene data show CDR1 as SGHRS and CDR2 as YFSETQ. The CDR3 loop is CASWDGMNTEAFF. DNA of the CDR3: TGCGCCAGCTGGGACGGAATGAACACTGAAGCTTTCTTT. Using reference TRBV5-1 and TRBJ1-1 for the parts outside the CDR3, the full variable domain is KAGVTQTPRYLIKTRGQQVTLSCSPISGHRSVSWYQQTPGQGLQFLFEYFSETQRNKGNFPGRFSGRQFSNSRSEMNVSTLELGDSALYLCASWDGMNTEAFFGQGTRLTVV.

V usage is TRBV11-2 and J usage is TRBJ2-6; D is unclear. The germline V gene encodes CDR1 SGHAT and CDR2 FQNNGV. This CDR3 spans 16 amino acids. With 1 base removed from V and 0 bases from J, the gap between germline ends came to 7 bases. Written as DNA, the CDR3 is TGTGCCAGCAGCTTAGCCGCCAGCTCTGGGGCCAACGTCCTGACTTTC. It specifies CASSLAASSGANVLTF.

Only one count was recorded for this clone. V and J are TRBV6-5 and TRBJ2-7; 8 nucleotides agree with TRBD1. Germline values: CDR1 MNHEY, CDR2 SVGAGI. With V trimmed by 6 bases and J by 3 bases, 7 bases remained unmatched. The CDR3 is 14 residues long. The CDR3 nucleotides are TGTGCCAGCAGCCCGGGACAGGCGCACTACGAGCAGTACTTC. Translation gives CASSPGQAHYEQYF.

The chain links TRBV11-2 to TRBJ1-2; D is unclear. The germline V gene encodes CDR1 SGHAT and CDR2 FQNNGV. CDR3 length equals 12 residues. Trimming cost V 0 bases and J 7 bases, with 6 bases left between them. CDR3 sequence reads: CASSLDQLGYTF. CDR3 sequence (DNA): TGTGCCAGCAGCTTAGATCAGCTTGGCTACACCTTC.

This clone was seen once. The genes are TRBV27 and TRBJ2-2, with TRBD2 matching over 13 bases. The V gene end was trimmed by 7 bases and the J gene end by 0 bases; junction bases not matched to a gene: 8. The CDR3 has 18 residues. In germline, CDR1 is MNHEY, CDR2 SMNVEV (reference sequence). The CDR3 loop reads CASTSWTSGSPNTGELFF. The CDR3 region has the DNA TGTGCCAGCACCTCTTGGACTAGCGGGAGCCCGAACACCGGGGAGCTGTTTTTT.

The chain uses TRBV9 and TRBJ1-2; D is ambiguous. CDR1 and CDR2 (germline): SGDLS, YYNGEE. The CDR3 length is 11 residues. The V gene lost 6 bases and the J gene lost 8 bases, with 11 bases spanning the gap. CDR3 in amino acids: CASTDLGGYTF. The CDR3 region has the DNA TGTGCCAGCACGGACTTGGGGGGCTACACCTTC.

Notes on this clone: The same CDR3 can be traced to other DNA sequences in this sample. The chain links TRBV7-9 to TRBJ1-1; D gene unclear. The CDR3 runs to 11 residues. Trimming removed 4 bases from V and 4 bases from J, with 4 bases in between. Germline V lookup: CDR1 SEHNR, CDR2 FQNEAQ (reference sequence). This chain's CDR3 is CASSSSTEAFF. Here the CDR3 DNA reads TGTGCCAGCAGCTCCTCCACTGAAGCTTTCTTT.

V gene TRBV27 combines with J gene TRBJ1-1, with D uncertain. Germline V gives CDR1 MNHEY, CDR2 SMNVEV (reference sequence). V was trimmed by 9 bases and J by 4 bases, leaving 21 bases between them. The CDR3 runs 15 residues. CDR3 region: CASPPRVGHTTEAFF. CDR3 nucleotide sequence: TGTGCCAGTCCACCTAGGGTCGGGCATACCACTGAAGCTTTCTTT.

J is TRBJ1-2 and V is TRBV28; D remains unclear. V dropped 2 bases and J dropped 2 bases, with 12 bases sitting between them. The germline V gene encodes CDR1 MDHEN and CDR2 SYDVKM. The CDR3 has 15 residues. CDR3 sequence (DNA): TGTGCCAGCAGTTTACCCCTGGGAAAGAACTATGGCTACACCTTC. The encoded protein is CASSLPLGKNYGYTF.

In its sample, this clone was seen once. The chain has TRBV7-3 and TRBJ2-1; TRBD2 matches at 12 bases. CDR3 size: 15 residues. Per the germline V gene, CDR1 is SGHTA and CDR2 is FQGTGA. The junction had 6 bases not matched to a gene; V was cut back by 5 bases and J by 7 bases. DNA of the CDR3: TGTGCCAGCAGCCCCTGGACTAGCGGGATAAATGAGCAGTTCTTC. This codes for CASSPWTSGINEQFF.

This chain joins TRBV5-6 and TRBJ2-5, with D possibly being TRBD2 (7 bases). Trimming stripped 0 bases from V and 2 bases from J, with 11 bases between. CDR1 is SGHDT, CDR2 YYEEEE, per germline. CDR3 length: 15 amino acids. CDR3 DNA: TGTGCCAGCAGCTTGGCGAGGGGGGGGCAAGAGACCCAGTACTTC. It is translated as CASSLARGGQETQYF.

The J gene is TRBJ2-5, the V gene TRBV11-2, with D tentatively TRBD1 (5 bases). V gave up 2 bases and J gave up 4 bases, with 11 bases separating them. The germline V gene has CDR1 SGHAT and CDR2 FQNNGV. The length of the CDR3 is 14 residues. CDR3 protein: CASSLSLGVETQYF. The CDR3, as DNA: TGTGCCAGCAGCTTATCCTTAGGGGTAGAGACCCAGTACTTC.

This sequence joins TRBV27 and TRBJ1-1; the D gene is possibly TRBD1 (6 bases). V gave up 8 bases and J gave up 7 bases, with 14 bases separating them. The CDR3 runs 12 residues. Germline lookup yields CDR1 MNHEY and CDR2 SMNVEV (reference sequence). The CDR3 spells CASRRGGNEAFF. DNA for the CDR3: TGTGCCAGCCGCAGGGGAGGGAATGAAGCTTTCTTT.

This chain links TRBV7-9 with TRBJ2-5; D gene unclear. This CDR3 contains 13 residues. V lost 3 bases and J lost 4, with 9 bases in between. Germline lookup yields CDR1 SEHNR and CDR2 FQNEAQ (reference sequence). CDR3 in DNA: TGTGCCAGCAGCTTGCTTTCCGGAGAGACCCAGTACTTC. It codes for CASSLLSGETQYF.

The chain recombines TRBV28 with TRBJ2-7; 10 positions match TRBD1. The CDR3 has 14 amino acids. The J segment lost 5 bases and the V segment lost 5 bases, leaving 6 bases of the junction unmatched. The germline CDR1 and CDR2 sequences are MDHEN and SYDVKM. The CDR3 sequence is CASSQDRGRDEQYF. The CDR3 nucleotides read TGTGCCAGCAGTCAAGACAGGGGGCGGGACGAGCAGTACTTC.

The gene calls are TRBV4-3 and TRBJ2-7; 7 bases are shared with TRBD2. CDR1 is LGHNA and CDR2 is YSLEER in the germline V gene. This CDR3 contains 17 residues. V shed 2 bases and J 2 bases; nucleotides not matched to a gene: 12. The CDR3 here is CASSQILKRGITYEQYF. As DNA, the CDR3 is TGCGCCAGCAGCCAAATTCTAAAGCGGGGCATCACCTACGAGCAGTACTTC.

The chain uses TRBV11-2 and TRBJ2-7, with D tentatively TRBD2 (6 bases). This CDR3 is 14 amino acids long. The germline V gene encodes CDR1 SGHAT and CDR2 FQNNGV. Trimming took 3 bases from V and 2 from J, leaving 11 bases between them. CDR3 nucleotides: TGTGCCAGCAGCTTGCAAGCTAGCGCCTACGAGCAGTACTTC. This encodes CASSLQASAYEQYF.